The present entry profiles one TCR beta chain with its context. This CDR3 is built from 12 residues. Germline CDR1 reads SEHNR; CDR2 reads FQNEAQ (reference sequence). There were eight separate reactions per sample in which cDNA was made. Each UMI harboured a 6-nucleotide sample barcode and was appended via template switching. TCRdb reprocessed the 5' RACE reads; each CDR3 protein has one entry and no DNA is given. This repertoire includes about 160,000 distinct CDR3 sequences. The record originates from a study of monozygotic twins with inflammatory bowel disease. The origin of this receptor is a human donor with ulcerative colitis or Crohn's disease, or a healthy co-twin of an affected twin (not recorded which). The chain uses TRBV7-9 and TRBJ2-7. The sample consisted of blood. The CDR3 is CASSYYGDEQYF.